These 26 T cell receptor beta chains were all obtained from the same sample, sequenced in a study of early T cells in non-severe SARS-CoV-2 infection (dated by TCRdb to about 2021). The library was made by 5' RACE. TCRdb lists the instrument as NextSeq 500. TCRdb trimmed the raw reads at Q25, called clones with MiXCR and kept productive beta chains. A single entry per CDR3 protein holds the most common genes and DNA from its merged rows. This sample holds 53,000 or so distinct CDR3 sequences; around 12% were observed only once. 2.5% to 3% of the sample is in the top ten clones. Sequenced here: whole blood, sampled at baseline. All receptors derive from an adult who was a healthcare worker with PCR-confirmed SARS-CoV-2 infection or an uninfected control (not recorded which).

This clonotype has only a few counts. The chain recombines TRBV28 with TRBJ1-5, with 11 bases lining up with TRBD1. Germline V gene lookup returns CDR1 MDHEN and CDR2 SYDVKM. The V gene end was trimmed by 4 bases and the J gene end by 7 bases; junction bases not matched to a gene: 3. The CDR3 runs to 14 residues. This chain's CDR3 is CASSWTGGRQPQHF. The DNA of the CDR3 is TGTGCCAGCAGTTGGACAGGGGGCAGACAGCCCCAGCATTTT.

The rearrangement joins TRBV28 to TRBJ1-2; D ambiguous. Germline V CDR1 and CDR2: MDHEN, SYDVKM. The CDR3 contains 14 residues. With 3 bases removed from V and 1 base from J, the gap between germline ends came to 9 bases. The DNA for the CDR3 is TGTGCCAGCAGTTTCTTACATTTTAACTATGGCTACACCTTC. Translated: CASSFLHFNYGYTF.

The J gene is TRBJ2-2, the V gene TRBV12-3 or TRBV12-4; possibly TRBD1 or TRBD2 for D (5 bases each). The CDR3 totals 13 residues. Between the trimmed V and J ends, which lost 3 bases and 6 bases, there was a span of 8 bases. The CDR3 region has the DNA TGTGCCAGCAGTTTGGGGCGGGCCGGGGAGCTGTTTTTT. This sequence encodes CASSLGRAGELFF.

Written as DNA, the CDR3 is TGTGCCATCGGCGAGATTCAAGAGACCCAGTACTTC. Translation gives CAIGEIQETQYF. The gene calls are TRBV10-3 and TRBJ2-5; D is uncertain. CDR3 size: 12 residues. V gave up 8 bases and J gave up 2 bases, with 9 bases separating them. The germline gives CDR1 ENHRY, CDR2 SYGVKD.

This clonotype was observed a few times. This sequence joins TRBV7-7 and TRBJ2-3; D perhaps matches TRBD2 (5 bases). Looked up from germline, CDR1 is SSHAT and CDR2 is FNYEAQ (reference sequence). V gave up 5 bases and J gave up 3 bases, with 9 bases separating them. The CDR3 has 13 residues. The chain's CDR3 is CASSPGLTDTQYF. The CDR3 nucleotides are TGTGCCAGCAGCCCAGGACTGACAGATACGCAGTATTTT.

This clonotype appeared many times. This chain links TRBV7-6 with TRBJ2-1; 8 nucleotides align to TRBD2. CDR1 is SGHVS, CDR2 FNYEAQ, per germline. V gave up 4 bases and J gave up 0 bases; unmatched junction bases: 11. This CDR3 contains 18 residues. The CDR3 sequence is CASSSRVIAGTSYNEQFF. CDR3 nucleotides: TGTGCCAGCAGCTCTAGGGTAATAGCGGGAACCTCCTACAATGAGCAGTTCTTC.

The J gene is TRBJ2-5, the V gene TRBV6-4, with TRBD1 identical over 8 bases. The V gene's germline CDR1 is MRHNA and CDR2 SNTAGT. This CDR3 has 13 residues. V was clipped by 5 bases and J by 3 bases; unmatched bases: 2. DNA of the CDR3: TGTGCCAGCAGTCGGACAGGGAAAGAGACCCAGTACTTC. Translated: CASSRTGKETQYF.

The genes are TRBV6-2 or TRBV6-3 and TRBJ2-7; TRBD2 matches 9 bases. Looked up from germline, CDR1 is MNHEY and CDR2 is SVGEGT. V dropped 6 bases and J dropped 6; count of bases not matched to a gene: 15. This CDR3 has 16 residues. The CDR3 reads CASRQDSGSLLFEQYF. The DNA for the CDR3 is TGTGCCAGCAGACAAGATAGCGGGAGCCTCCTTTTCGAGCAGTACTTC.

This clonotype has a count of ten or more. The CDR3 DNA is TGTGCCAGCAGTCCGGGACAGTTGGGCACTGAAGCTTTCTTT. Translation gives CASSPGQLGTEAFF. The gene calls are TRBV6-2 or TRBV6-3 and TRBJ1-1, with TRBD1 matching over 7 bases. This CDR3 is built from 14 residues. Germline assignment: CDR1 MNHEY and CDR2 SVGEGT. J gave up 4 bases and V 5 bases, and 7 bases lay outside the gene matches.

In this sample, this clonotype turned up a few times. The DNA of the CDR3 is TGTGCCAGCAGCTTAGGGGGGAGCGGGCGAGGAAAAGGGGAGCTGTTTTTT. Its protein is CASSLGGSGRGKGELFF. The chain combines TRBV7-8 with TRBJ2-2; D may be TRBD2 (6 bases). In germline, CDR1 is SGHVS, CDR2 FQNEAQ. This CDR3 comprises 17 residues. Trimming stripped 1 base from V and 8 bases from J, with 20 bases between.

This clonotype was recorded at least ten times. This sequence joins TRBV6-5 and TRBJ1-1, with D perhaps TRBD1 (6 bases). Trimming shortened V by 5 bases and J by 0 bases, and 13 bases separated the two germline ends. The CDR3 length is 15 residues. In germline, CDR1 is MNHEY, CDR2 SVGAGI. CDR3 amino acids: CASSQAGAMNTEAFF. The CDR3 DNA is TGTGCCAGCAGTCAGGCGGGGGCCATGAACACTGAAGCTTTCTTT.

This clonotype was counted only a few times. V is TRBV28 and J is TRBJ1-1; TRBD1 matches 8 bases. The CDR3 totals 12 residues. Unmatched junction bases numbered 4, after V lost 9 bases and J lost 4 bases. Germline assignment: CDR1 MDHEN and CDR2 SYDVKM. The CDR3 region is CASRTGGTEAFF. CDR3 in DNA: TGTGCCAGTAGAACAGGGGGCACTGAAGCTTTCTTT.

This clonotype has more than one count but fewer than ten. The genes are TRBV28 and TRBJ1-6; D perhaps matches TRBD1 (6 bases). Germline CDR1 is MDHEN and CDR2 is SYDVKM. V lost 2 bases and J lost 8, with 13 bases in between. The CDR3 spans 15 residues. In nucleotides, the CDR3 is TGTGCCAGCAGTTTAGGGACAAGCAGGGATTCACCCCTCCACTTT. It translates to CASSLGTSRDSPLHF. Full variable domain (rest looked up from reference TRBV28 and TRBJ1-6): DVKVTQSSRYLVKRTGEKVFLECVQDMDHENMFWYRQDPGLGLRLIYFSYDVKMKEKGDIPEGYSVSREKKERFSLILESASTNQTSMYLCASSLGTSRDSPLHFGNGTRLTVT.

Here the CDR3 DNA reads TGTGCCAGCGGGGCTTACTACGAGCAGTACTTC. It yields the protein CASGAYYEQYF. The chain uses TRBV19 and TRBJ2-7; D possibly uses TRBD1 or TRBD2 (5 bases each). CDR3 length: 11 amino acids. The germline V gene has CDR1 LNHDA and CDR2 SQIVND (reference sequence). V was pared by 9 bases and J by 3 bases, with 9 bases between. The complete variable domain, with remaining parts taken from reference TRBV19 and TRBJ2-7, reads DGGITQSPKYLFRKEGQNVTLSCEQNLNHDAMYWYRQDPGQGLRLIYYSQIVNDFQKGDIAEGYSVSREKKESFPLTVTSAQKNPTAFYLCASGAYYEQYFGPGTRLTVT.

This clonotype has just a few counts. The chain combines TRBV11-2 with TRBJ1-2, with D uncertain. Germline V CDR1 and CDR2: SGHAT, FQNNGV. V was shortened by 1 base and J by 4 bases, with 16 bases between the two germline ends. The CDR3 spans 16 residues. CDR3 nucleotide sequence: TGTGCCAGCAGCTTAGCTATGGTAACCGCTCTCTATGGCTACACCTTC. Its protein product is CASSLAMVTALYGYTF.

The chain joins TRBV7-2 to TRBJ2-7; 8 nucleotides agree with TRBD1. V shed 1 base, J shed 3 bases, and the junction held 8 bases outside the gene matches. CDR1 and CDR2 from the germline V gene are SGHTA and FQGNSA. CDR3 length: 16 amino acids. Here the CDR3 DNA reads TGTGCCAGCAGCTTAGACCTGGGACAGGCCCTCTACGAGCAGTACTTC. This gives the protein CASSLDLGQALYEQYF.

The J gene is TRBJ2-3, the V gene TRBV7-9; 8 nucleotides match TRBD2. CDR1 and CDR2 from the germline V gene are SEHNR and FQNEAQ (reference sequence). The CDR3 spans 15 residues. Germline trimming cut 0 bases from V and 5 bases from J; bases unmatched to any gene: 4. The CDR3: CASSLARLAGDTQYF. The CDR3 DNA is TGTGCCAGCAGCTTAGCGCGGCTAGCGGGAGATACGCAGTATTTT.

The CDR3 loop is CASAGRGDTGELFF. The CDR3 DNA sequence: TGTGCCAGCGCCGGCAGGGGCGACACCGGGGAGCTGTTTTTT. The chain recombines TRBV6-4 with TRBJ2-2; tentatively, D is TRBD1 (6 bases). CDR3 length: 14 amino acids. From germline, CDR1 is MRHNA and CDR2 SNTAGT. V lost 8 bases to trimming and J lost 3 bases, with 13 bases between them.

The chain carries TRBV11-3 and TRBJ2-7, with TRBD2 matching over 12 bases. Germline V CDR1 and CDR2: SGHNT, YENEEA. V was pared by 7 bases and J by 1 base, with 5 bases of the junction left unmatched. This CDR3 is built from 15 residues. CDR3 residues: CASTLTSGSSYEQYF. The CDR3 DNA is TGTGCCAGCACCCTGACTAGCGGGAGTTCCTACGAGCAGTACTTC.

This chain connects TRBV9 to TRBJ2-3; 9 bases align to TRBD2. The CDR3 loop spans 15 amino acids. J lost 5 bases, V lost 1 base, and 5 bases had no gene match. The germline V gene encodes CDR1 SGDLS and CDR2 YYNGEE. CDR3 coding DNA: TGTGCCAGCAGCGTACTAGCTAGCGGGAAAGATACGCAGTATTTT. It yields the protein CASSVLASGKDTQYF.

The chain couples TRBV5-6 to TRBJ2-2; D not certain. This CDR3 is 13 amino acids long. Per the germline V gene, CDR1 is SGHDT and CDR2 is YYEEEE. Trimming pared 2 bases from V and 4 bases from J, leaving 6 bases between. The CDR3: CASSFSGTGELFF. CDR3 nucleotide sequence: TGTGCCAGCAGCTTCTCAGGCACCGGGGAGCTGTTTTTT.

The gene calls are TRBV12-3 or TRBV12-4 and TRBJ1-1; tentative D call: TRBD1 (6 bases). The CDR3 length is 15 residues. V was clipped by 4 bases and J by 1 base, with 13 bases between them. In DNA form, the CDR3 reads TGTGCCAGCAGTTGGAGTCCACAGGGGAACACTGAAGCTTTCTTT. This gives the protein CASSWSPQGNTEAFF.

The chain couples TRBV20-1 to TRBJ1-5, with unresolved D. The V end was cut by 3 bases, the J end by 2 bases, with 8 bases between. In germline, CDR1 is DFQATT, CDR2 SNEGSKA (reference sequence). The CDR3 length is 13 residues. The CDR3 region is CSASYTGNQPQHF. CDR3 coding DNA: TGCAGTGCTAGCTACACGGGCAATCAGCCCCAGCATTTT.

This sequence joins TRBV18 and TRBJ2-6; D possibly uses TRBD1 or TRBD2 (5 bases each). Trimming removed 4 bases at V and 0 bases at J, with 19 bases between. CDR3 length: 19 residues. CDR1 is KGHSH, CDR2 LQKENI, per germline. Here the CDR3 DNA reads TGTGCCAGCTCACATGCAGGGACCGACGCTAACTCTGGGGCCAACGTCCTGACTTTC. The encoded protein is CASSHAGTDANSGANVLTF.

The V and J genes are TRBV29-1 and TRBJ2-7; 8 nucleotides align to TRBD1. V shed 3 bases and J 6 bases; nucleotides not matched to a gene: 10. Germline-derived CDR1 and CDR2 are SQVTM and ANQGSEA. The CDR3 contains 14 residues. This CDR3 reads CSVEARAGGSEQYF. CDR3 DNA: TGCAGCGTTGAGGCGCGCGCAGGGGGCTCCGAGCAGTACTTC.

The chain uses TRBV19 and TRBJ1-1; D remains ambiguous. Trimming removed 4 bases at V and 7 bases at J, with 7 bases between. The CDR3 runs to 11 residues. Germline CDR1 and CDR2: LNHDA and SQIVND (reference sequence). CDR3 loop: CASSSGGEAFF. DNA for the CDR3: TGTGCCAGTAGTAGCGGCGGTGAAGCTTTCTTT.